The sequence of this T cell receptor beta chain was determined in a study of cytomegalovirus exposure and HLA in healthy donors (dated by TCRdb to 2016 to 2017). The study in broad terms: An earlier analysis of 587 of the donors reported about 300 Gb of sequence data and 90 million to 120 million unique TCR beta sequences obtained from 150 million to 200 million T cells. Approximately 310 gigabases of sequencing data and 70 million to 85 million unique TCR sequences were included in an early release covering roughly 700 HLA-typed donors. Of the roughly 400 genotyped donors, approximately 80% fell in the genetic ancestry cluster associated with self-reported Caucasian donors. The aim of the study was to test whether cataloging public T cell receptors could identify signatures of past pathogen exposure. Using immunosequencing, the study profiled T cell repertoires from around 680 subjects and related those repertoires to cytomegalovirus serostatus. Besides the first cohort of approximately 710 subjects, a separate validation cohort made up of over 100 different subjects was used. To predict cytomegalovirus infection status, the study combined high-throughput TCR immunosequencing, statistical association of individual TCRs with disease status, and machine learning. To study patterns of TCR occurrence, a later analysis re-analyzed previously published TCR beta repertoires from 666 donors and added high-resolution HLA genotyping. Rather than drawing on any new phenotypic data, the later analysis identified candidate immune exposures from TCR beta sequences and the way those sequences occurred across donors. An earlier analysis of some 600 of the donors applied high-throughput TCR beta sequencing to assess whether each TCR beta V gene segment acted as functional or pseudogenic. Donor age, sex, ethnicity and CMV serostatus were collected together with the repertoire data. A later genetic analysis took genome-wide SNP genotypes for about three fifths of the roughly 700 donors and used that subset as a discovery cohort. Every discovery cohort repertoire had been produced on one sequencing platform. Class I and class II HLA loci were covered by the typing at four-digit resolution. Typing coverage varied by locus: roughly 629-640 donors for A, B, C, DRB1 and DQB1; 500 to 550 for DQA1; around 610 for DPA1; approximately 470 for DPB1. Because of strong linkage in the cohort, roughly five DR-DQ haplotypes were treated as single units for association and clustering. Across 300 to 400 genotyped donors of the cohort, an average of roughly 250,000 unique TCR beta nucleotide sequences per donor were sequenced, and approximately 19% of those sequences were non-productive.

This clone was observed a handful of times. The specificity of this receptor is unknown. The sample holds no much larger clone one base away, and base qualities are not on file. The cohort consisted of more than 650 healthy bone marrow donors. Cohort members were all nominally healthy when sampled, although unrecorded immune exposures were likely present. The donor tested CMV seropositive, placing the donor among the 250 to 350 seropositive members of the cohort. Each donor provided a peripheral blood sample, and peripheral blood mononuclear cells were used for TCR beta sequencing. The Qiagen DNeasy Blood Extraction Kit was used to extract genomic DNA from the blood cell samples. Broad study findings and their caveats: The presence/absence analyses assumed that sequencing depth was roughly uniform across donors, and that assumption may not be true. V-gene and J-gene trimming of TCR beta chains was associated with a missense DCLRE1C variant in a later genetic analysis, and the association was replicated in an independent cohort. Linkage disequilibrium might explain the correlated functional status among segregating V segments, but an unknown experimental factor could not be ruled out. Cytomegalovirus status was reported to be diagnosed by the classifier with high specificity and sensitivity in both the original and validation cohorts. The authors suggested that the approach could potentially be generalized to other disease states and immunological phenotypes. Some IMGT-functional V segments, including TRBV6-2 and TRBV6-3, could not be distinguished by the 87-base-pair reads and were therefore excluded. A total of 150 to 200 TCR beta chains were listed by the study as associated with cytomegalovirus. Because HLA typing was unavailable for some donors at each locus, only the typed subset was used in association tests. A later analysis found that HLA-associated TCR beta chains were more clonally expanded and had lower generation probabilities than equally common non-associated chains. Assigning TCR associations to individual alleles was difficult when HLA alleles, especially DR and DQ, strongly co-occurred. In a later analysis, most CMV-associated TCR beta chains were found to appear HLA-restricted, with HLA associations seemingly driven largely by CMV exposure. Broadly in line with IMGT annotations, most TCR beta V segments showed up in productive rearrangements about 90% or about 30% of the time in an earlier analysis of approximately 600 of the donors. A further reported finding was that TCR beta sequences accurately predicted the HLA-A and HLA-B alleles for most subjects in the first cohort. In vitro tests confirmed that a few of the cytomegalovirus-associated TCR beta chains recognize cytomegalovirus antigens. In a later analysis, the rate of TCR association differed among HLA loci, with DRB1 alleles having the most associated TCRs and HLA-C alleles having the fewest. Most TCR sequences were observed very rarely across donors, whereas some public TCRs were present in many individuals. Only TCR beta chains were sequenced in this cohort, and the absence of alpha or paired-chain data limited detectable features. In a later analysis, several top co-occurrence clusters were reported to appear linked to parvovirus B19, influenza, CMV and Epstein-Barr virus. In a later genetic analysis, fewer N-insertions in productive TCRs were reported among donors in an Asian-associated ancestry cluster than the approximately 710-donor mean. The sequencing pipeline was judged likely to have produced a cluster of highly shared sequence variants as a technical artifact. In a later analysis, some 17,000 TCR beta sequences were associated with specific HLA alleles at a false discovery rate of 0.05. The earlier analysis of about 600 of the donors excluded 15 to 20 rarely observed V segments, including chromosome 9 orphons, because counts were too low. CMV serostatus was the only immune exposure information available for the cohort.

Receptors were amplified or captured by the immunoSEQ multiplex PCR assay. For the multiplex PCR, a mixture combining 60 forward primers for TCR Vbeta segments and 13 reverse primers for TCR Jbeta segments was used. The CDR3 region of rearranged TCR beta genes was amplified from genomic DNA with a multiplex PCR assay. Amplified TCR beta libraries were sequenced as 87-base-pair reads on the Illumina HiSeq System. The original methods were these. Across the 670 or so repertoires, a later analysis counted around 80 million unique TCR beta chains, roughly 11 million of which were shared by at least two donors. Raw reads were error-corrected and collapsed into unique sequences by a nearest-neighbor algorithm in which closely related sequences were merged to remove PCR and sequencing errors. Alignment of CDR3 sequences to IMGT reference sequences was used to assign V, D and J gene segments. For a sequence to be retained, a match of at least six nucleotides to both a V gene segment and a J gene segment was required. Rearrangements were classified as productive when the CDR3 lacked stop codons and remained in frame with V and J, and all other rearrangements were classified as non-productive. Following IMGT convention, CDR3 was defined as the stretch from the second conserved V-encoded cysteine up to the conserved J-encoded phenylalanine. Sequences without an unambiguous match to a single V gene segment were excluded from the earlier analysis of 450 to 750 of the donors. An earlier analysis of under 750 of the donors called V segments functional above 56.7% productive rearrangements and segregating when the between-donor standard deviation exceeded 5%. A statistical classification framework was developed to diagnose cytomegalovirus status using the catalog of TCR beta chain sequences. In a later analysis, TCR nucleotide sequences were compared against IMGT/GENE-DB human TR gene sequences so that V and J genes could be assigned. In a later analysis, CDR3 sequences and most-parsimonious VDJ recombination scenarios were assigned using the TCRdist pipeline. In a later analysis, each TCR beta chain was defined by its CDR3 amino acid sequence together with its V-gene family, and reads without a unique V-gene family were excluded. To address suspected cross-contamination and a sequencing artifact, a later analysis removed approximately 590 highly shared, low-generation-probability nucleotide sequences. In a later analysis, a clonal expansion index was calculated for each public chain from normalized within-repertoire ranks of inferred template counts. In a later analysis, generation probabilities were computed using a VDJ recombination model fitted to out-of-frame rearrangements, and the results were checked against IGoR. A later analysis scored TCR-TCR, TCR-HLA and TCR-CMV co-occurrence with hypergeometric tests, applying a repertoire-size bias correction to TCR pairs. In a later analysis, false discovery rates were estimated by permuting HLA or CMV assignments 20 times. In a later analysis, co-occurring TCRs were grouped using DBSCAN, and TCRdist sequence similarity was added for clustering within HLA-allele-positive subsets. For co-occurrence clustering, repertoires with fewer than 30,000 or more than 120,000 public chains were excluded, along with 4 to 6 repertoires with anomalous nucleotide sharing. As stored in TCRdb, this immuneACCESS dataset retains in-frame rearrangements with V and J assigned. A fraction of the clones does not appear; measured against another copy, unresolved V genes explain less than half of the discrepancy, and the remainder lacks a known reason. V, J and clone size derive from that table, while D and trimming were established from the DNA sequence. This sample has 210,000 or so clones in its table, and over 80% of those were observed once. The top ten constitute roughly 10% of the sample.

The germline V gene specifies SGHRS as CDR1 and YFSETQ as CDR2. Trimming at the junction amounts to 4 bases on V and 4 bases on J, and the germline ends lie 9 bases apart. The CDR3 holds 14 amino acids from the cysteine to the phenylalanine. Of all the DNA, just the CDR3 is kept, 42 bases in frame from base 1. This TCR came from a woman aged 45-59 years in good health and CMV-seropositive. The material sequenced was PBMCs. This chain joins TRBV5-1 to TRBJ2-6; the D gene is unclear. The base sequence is TGCGCCAGCAGCCAACACAGCGGGGCCAACGTCCTGACTTTC. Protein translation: CASSQHSGANVLTF.